This T cell receptor (beta chain) is from a study of quantifying T cell responses using KT2 cells. As for the study in general: TCR alpha and beta constant-region primers primed reverse transcription of RNA.

This clonotype was counted a few times. This CDR3 region has 15 residues. Germline trimming cut 2 bases from V and 2 bases from J; bases unmatched to any gene: 5. Germline V gene data show CDR1 as MNHEY and CDR2 as SVGEGT. The cDNA 3' end received a ligated oligonucleotide with a UMI. The first PCR ran about 4 cycles with an equimolar RC1.1 and RC1.2 beta primer mix. Each CDR3 protein is one row after TCRdb ran MiXCR on the UMI-ligation and nested PCR reads. The sample contains approximately 41,000 distinct CDR3 sequences, about a sixth of which appear only once. Fixed numbers of PBMC received varying amounts of KT2 cells.

V gene TRBV6-2 or TRBV6-3 combines with J gene TRBJ1-2; TRBD1 matches at 7 bases. The material sequenced was PBMCs spiked with cells of the T cell clone KT2. This clonotype was obtained from a human donor. The CDR3 coding sequence is TGTGCCAGCAGTTACACCGGGACAGCAAACTATGGCTACACCTTC. Residues: CASSYTGTANYGYTF.